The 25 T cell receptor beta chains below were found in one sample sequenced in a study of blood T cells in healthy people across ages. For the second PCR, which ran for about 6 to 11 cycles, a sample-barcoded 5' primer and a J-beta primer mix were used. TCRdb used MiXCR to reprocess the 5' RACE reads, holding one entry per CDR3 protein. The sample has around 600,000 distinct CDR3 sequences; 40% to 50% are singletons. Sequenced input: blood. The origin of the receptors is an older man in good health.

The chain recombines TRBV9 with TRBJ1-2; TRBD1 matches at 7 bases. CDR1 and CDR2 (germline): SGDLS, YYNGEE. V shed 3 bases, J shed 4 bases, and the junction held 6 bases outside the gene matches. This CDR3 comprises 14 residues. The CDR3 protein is CASSATGELYGYTF. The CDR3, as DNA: TGTGCCAGCAGCGCTACAGGGGAACTCTATGGCTACACCTTC.

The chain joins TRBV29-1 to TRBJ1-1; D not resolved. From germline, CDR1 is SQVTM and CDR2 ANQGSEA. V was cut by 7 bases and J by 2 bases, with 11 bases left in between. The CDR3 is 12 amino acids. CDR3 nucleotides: TGCAGCGGGGTTGTGGCCAACACTGAAGCTTTCTTT. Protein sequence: CSGVVANTEAFF.

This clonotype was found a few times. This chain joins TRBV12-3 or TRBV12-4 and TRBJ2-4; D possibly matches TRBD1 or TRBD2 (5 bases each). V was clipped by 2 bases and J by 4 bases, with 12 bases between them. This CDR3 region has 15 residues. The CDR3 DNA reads TGTGCCAGCAGTTTAAGTTCCGGGGCGAAAAACATTCAGTACTTC. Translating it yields CASSLSSGAKNIQYF.

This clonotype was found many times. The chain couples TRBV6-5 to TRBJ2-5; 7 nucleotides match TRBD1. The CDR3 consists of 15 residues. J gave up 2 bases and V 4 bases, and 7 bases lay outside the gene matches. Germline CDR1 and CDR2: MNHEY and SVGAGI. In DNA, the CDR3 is TGTGCCAGCAGTTTTTCTGGGACAGCTCAAGAGACCCAGTACTTC. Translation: CASSFSGTAQETQYF.

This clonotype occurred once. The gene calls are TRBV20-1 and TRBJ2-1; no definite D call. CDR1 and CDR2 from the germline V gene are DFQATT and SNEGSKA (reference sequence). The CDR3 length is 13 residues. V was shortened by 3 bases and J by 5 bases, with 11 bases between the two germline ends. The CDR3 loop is CSASAPVDNEQFF. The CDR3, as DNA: TGCAGTGCTAGTGCCCCGGTGGACAATGAGCAGTTCTTC.

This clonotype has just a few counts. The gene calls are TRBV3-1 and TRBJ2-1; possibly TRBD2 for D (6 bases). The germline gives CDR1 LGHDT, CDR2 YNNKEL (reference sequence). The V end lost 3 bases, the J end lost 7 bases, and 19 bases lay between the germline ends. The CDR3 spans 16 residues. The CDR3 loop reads CASSQDAGGTRNEQFF. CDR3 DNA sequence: TGTGCCAGCAGCCAGGATGCTGGGGGGACCAGAAATGAGCAGTTCTTC.

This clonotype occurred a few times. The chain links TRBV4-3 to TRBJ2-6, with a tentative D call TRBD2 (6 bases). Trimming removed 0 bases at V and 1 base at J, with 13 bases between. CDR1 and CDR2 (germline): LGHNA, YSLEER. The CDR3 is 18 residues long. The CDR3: CASSQDVEGSSGANVLTF. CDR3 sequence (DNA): TGCGCCAGCAGCCAAGATGTGGAGGGTTCTTCTGGGGCCAACGTCCTGACTTTC.

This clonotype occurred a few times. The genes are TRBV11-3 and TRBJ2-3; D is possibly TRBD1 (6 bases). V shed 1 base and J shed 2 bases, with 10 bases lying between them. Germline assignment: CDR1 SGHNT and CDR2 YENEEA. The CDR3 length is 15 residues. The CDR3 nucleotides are TGTGCCAGCAGCTTAGGGCAGGGACACACAGATACGCAGTATTTT. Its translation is CASSLGQGHTDTQYF.

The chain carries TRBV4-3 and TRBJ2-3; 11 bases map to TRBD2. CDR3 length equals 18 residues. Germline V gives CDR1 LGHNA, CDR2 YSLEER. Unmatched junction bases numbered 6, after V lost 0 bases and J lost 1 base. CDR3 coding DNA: TGCGCCAGCAGCCAAGAAACTAGCGGGGGAATTGGCACAGATACGCAGTATTTT. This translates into CASSQETSGGIGTDTQYF.

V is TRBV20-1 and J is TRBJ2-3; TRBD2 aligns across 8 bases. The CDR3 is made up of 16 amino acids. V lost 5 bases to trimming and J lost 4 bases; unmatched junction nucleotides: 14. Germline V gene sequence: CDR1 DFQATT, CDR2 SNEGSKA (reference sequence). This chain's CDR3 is CSASRDSGMAADTQYF. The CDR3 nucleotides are TGCAGTGCTTCCCGGGATAGCGGGATGGCGGCAGATACGCAGTATTTT.

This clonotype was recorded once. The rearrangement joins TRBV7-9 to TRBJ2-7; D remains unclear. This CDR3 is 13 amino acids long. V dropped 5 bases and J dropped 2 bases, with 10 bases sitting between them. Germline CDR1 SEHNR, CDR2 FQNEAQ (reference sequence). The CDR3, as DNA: TGTGCCAGCAGCGTATGGGTCCCCTACGAGCAGTACTTC. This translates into CASSVWVPYEQYF.

The CDR3 spells CASSPVISGANVLTF. The CDR3, as DNA: TGTGCCAGCTCACCAGTTATCTCTGGGGCCAACGTCCTGACTTTC. V gene TRBV18 combines with J gene TRBJ2-6; no firm D call. The CDR3 has 15 amino acids. Germline lookup yields CDR1 KGHSH and CDR2 LQKENI. Trimming took 2 bases from V and 0 from J, leaving 5 bases between them.

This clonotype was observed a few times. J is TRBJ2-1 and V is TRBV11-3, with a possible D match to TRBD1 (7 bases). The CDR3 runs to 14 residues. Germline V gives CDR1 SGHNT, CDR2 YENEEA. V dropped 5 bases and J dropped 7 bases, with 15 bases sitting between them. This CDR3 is CASSQDRAGNEQFF. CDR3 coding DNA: TGTGCCAGCAGCCAAGACAGGGCGGGAAATGAGCAGTTCTTC.

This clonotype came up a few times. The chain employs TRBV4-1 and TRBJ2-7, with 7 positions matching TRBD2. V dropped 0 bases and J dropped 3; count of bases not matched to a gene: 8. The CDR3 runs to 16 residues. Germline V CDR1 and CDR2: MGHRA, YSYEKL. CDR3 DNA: TGCGCCAGCAGCCAAGATGCGTATGGCGGGAGCTACGAGCAGTACTTC. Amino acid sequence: CASSQDAYGGSYEQYF.

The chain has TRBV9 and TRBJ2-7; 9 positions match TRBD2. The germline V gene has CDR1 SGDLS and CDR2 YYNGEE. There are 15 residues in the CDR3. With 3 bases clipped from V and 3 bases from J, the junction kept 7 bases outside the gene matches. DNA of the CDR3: TGTGCCAGCAGCGGCCTTGGCGGGGGGGACTACGAGCAGTACTTC. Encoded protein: CASSGLGGGDYEQYF.

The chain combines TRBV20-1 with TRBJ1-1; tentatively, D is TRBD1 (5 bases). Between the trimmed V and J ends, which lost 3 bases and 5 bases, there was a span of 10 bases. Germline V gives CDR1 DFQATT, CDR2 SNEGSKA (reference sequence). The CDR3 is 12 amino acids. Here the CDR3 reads CSARGKGTEAFF. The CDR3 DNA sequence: TGCAGTGCTAGGGGGAAGGGGACTGAAGCTTTCTTT.

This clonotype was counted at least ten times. Here the CDR3 reads CASSFYQTGGYEQYF. In DNA, the CDR3 is TGTGCCAGCAGTTTTTATCAGACAGGGGGCTACGAGCAGTACTTC. J is TRBJ2-7 and V is TRBV6-6; the match to TRBD1 covers 9 bases. Germline trimming cut 4 bases from V and 3 bases from J; bases unmatched to any gene: 7. The CDR3 runs 15 residues. Germline V gene lookup returns CDR1 MNHNY and CDR2 SVGAGI (reference sequence).

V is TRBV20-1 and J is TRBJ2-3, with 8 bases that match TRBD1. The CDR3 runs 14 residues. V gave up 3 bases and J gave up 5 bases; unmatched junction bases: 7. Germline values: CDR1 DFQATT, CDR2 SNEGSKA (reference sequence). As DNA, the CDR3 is TGCAGTGCTAGTGGGCAGGGGGCCGGAGATACGCAGTATTTT. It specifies CSASGQGAGDTQYF.

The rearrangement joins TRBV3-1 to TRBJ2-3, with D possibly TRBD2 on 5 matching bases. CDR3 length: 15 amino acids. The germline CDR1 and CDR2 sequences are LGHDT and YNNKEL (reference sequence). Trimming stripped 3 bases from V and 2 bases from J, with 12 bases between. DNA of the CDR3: TGTGCCAGCAGCCATCTGCGGGTCTCCACAGATACGCAGTATTTT. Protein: CASSHLRVSTDTQYF.

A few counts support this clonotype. The DNA of the CDR3 is TGCAGCGCCGCCCGTGGGGAGGGTGCAAACATTCAGTACTTC. Residues: CSAARGEGANIQYF. V and J are TRBV29-1 and TRBJ2-4, with 7 bases matching TRBD2. Germline loops: CDR1 SQVTM, CDR2 ANQGSEA. This CDR3 region has 14 residues. V shed 7 bases and J 6 bases; nucleotides not matched to a gene: 12.

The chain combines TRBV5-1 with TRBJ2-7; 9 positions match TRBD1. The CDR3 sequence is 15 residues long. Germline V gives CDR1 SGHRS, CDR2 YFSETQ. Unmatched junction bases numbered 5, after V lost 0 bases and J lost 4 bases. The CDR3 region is CASSLAGTGTYEQYF. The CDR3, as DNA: TGCGCCAGCAGCTTGGCAGGGACAGGGACGTACGAGCAGTACTTC.

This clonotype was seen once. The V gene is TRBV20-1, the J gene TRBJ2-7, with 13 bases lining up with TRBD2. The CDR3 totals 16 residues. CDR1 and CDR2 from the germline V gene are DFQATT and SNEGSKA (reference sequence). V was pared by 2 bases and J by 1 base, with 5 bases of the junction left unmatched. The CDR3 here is CSARQTSGRSSYEQYF. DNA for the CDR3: TGCAGTGCTAGACAGACTAGCGGGAGGTCTTCCTACGAGCAGTACTTC.

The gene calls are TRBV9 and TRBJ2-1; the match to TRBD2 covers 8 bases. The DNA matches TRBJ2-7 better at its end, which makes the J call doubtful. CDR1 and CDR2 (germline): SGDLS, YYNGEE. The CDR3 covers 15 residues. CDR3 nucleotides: TGTGCCAGCAGCGTCGGCGGGAGGCAGTACAATGAGCAGTACTTC. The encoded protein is CASSVGGRQYNEQYF.

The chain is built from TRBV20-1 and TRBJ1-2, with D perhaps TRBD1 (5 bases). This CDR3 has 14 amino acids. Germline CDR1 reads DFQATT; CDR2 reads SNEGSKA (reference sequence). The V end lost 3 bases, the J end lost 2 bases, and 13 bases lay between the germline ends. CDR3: CSASGGLENYGYTF. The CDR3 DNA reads TGCAGTGCTAGTGGGGGACTCGAAAACTATGGCTACACCTTC.

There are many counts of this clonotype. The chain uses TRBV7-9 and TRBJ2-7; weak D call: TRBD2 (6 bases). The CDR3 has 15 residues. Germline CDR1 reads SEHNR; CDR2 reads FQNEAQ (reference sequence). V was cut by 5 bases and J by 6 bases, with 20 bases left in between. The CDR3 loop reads CASSTWAGGEGEQYF. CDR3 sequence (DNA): TGTGCCAGCAGCACTTGGGCAGGAGGGGAAGGCGAGCAGTACTTC.